These T cell receptor beta chains were read from a single sample in a study of vaccination and CD4 T cells after COVID-19. Antigens for these TCRs are unknown. TCRdb analysed the PCR reads with MiXCR anew, one entry per CDR3 protein. The sample records about 16,000 distinct CDR3 sequences, 54% being singletons. Sequences were derived from CD4+ T cells from blood, cultured in vitro, sampled about 7 months after SARS-CoV-2 vaccination. These receptors originate from a human donor who had recovered from COVID-19. The CDR3 runs from the conserved cysteine through the conserved F or W. A D gene is named only where the DNA matches it firmly. A row's size may be missing; if present it is once, few, many or a size class.

J: TRBJ2-1; size: -; D: TRBD2; length: 13; V: TRBV5-1; DNA: TGCGCCAGCGGCTTGGGAGGGCTCAATGAGCAGTTCTTC; CDR3: CASGLGGLNEQFF
J: TRBJ1-5; size: once; D: TRBD1; length: 14; V: TRBV2; DNA: TGTGCCAGCACGGGACAGGTCTCTGGACAGCCCCAGCATTTT; CDR3: CASTGQVSGQPQHF
J: TRBJ1-6; size: -; D: -; length: 14; V: TRBV20-1; DNA: TGCAGTGCTAGAGGGGACGGAGGAATTTCACCCCTCCACTTT; CDR3: CSARGDGGISPLHF
J: TRBJ1-2; size: few; D: TRBD1; length: 14; V: TRBV7-8; DNA: TGTGCCAGCAGCCGGGACAGGGGCTACTATGGCTACACCTTC; CDR3: CASSRDRGYYGYTF
J: TRBJ2-7; size: few; D: TRBD1; length: 15; V: TRBV7-7; DNA: TGTGCTAGCAGCCGCGGCACGGGACAGGCCTACGAGCAGTACTTC; CDR3: CASSRGTGQAYEQYF
J: TRBJ2-7; size: few; D: -; length: 14; V: TRBV27; DNA: TGTGCCAGCAGTTTACACGGACTGGGCTACGAGCAGTACTTC; CDR3: CASSLHGLGYEQYF
J: TRBJ1-5; size: few; D: -; length: 15; V: TRBV6-1; DNA: TGTGCCAGCAGTGAATTTCCAGGACACAATCAGCCCCAGCATTTT; CDR3: CASSEFPGHNQPQHF
J: TRBJ2-5; size: few; D: TRBD2; length: 15; V: TRBV6-1; DNA: TGTGCCAGCAGGTCACTAGCGGGAGGGCGAGAGACCCAGTACTTC; CDR3: CASRSLAGGRETQYF
J: TRBJ2-5; size: -; D: TRBD2; length: 14; V: TRBV7-2; DNA: TGTGCCAGCAGGAAGAGCAGCGGGAGAGAGACCCAGTACTTC; CDR3: CASRKSSGRETQYF
J: TRBJ2-7; size: -; D: TRBD1; length: 15; V: TRBV5-4; DNA: TGTGCCAGCAGCGTTACCGGGACAGGGAACGGCGAGCAGTACTTC; CDR3: CASSVTGTGNGEQYF
J: TRBJ2-7; size: medium-sized; D: -; length: 15; V: TRBV6-5; DNA: TGTGCCAGCAGTTACTCAGCGGACGGCTCCTACGAGCAGTACTTC; CDR3: CASSYSADGSYEQYF
J: TRBJ1-6; size: -; D: -; length: 15; V: TRBV7-9; DNA: TGTGCCAGCAGCTTAGAGGCCACCGGTTATTCACCCCTCCACTTT; CDR3: CASSLEATGYSPLHF
J: TRBJ1-1; size: -; D: TRBD1; length: 16; V: TRBV19; DNA: TGTGCCAGCAGTACTCGGTCGGGACAGGGGCACACTGAAGCTTTCTTT; CDR3: CASSTRSGQGHTEAFF
J: TRBJ2-5; size: -; D: -; length: 11; V: TRBV5-6; DNA: TGTGCCAGCAGTGATCGGGAGACCCAGTACTTC; CDR3: CASSDRETQYF
J: TRBJ1-1; size: -; D: -; length: 11; V: TRBV20-1; DNA: TGCAGTGCTTATCTAAGGGCTGAAGCTTTCTTT; CDR3: CSAYLRAEAFF
J: TRBJ2-7; size: -; D: TRBD2; length: 20; V: TRBV7-6; DNA: TGTGCCAGCAGCCAACGCGCGCCGACTAGCGGCCTAACGGGTACCTACGAGCAGTACTTC; CDR3: CASSQRAPTSGLTGTYEQYF
J: TRBJ2-7; size: few; D: TRBD2; length: 16; V: TRBV7-2; DNA: TGTGCCAGCAGCCGAAGACTAGCGGGAGGATCCTACGAGCAGTACTTC; CDR3: CASSRRLAGGSYEQYF
J: TRBJ2-5; size: -; D: TRBD1; length: 12; V: TRBV7-6; DNA: TGTGCCAGCAGCGCCGGACAGGGAACCCAGTACTTC; CDR3: CASSAGQGTQYF
J: TRBJ2-3; size: medium-sized; D: TRBD2; length: 15; V: TRBV20-1; DNA: TGCAGTGCCCCCGGACTAGCGGGAGTCACAGATACGCAGTATTTT; CDR3: CSAPGLAGVTDTQYF
J: TRBJ2-3; size: few; D: TRBD2; length: 17; V: TRBV24-1; DNA: TGTGCCACCAGTGATCCCGGGACTAGCGGGAGGACAGATACGCAGTATTTT; CDR3: CATSDPGTSGRTDTQYF
J: TRBJ2-3; size: -; D: -; length: 14; V: TRBV28; DNA: TGTGCCAGCAACCTAGGGGGGGACTCAGATACGCAGTATTTT; CDR3: CASNLGGDSDTQYF
J: TRBJ2-7; size: -; D: -; length: 12; V: TRBV6-1; DNA: TGTGCCAGCCGACCTGACAGTTACGAGCAGTACTTC; CDR3: CASRPDSYEQYF
J: TRBJ2-7; size: few; D: -; length: 14; V: TRBV6-1; DNA: TGTGCCAGCATCGACGGCGGGCGACCCTACGAGCAGTACTTC; CDR3: CASIDGGRPYEQYF
J: TRBJ1-2; size: few; D: -; length: 14; V: TRBV7-3; DNA: TGTGCCAGCAGCTTAACATTACAGGGAGATGGCTACACCTTC; CDR3: CASSLTLQGDGYTF
J: TRBJ1-5; size: few; D: -; length: 12; V: TRBV20-1; DNA: TGCAGTGCTAGATCAGGGAATCAGCCCCAGCATTTT; CDR3: CSARSGNQPQHF
J: TRBJ2-7; size: -; D: TRBD1; length: 14; V: TRBV6-1; DNA: TGTGCCAGCAGCGCCGACAGGGTCGGGTACGAGCAGTACTTC; CDR3: CASSADRVGYEQYF
J: TRBJ2-7; size: -; D: -; length: 15; V: TRBV11-2; DNA: TGTGCCAGCAGCATGGGACTGGGTGTCTCCTACGAGCAGTACTTC; CDR3: CASSMGLGVSYEQYF
J: TRBJ2-5; size: once; D: TRBD1; length: 15; V: TRBV20-1; DNA: TGCAGTGCTACTTCGGGACAGGGGGGAAAGGAGACCCAGTACTTC; CDR3: CSATSGQGGKETQYF
J: TRBJ2-3; size: -; D: -; length: 14; V: TRBV7-9; DNA: TGTGCCAGCAGCCCGGGGTGGAGTTCGGATACGCAGTATTTT; CDR3: CASSPGWSSDTQYF
J: TRBJ1-1; size: few; D: -; length: 15; V: TRBV20-1; DNA: TGCAGTGCTAGAGACTATACATCCGGGAACACTGAAGCTTTCTTT; CDR3: CSARDYTSGNTEAFF
J: TRBJ2-3; size: -; D: -; length: 15; V: TRBV7-2; DNA: TGTGCCAGCAGCGCCGGAGGGGATGGCACAGATACGCAGTATTTT; CDR3: CASSAGGDGTDTQYF
J: TRBJ1-1; size: -; D: -; length: 13; V: TRBV6-1; DNA: TGTGCCAGCAGGCCGGACTGGGGACCAGAAGCTTTCTTT; CDR3: CASRPDWGPEAFF
J: TRBJ1-1; size: -; D: TRBD1; length: 14; V: TRBV5-4; DNA: TGTGCCAGCAGGATGACAGGGACGAACACTGAAGCTTTCTTT; CDR3: CASRMTGTNTEAFF
J: TRBJ2-3; size: -; D: TRBD2; length: 15; V: TRBV7-7; DNA: TGTGCTAGCAGCCATCAGCGGGGGGGCACAGATACGCAGTATTTT; CDR3: CASSHQRGGTDTQYF
J: TRBJ2-1; size: once; D: -; length: 14; V: TRBV19; DNA: TGTGCCAGTAGTATAGATCACGGATACAATGAGCAGTTCTTC; CDR3: CASSIDHGYNEQFF
J: TRBJ1-2; size: -; D: -; length: 12; V: TRBV24-1; DNA: TGTGCCACCAGTGAGTCGAACTATGGCTACACCTTC; CDR3: CATSESNYGYTF
J: TRBJ1-5; size: -; D: -; length: 15; V: TRBV6-2/TRBV6-3; DNA: TGTGCCAGCAGTTACACAGGGCTGAGCAATCAGCCCCAGCATTTT; CDR3: CASSYTGLSNQPQHF
J: TRBJ1-2; size: few; D: -; length: 11; V: TRBV7-9; DNA: TGTGCCAGCAGCTTCGACTATGGCTACACCTTC; CDR3: CASSFDYGYTF
J: TRBJ2-7; size: -; D: TRBD2; length: 17; V: TRBV20-1; DNA: TGCAGTGCTAGTGCGGGACTAGCCGGGCGAACCATTTACGAGCAGTACTTC; CDR3: CSASAGLAGRTIYEQYF